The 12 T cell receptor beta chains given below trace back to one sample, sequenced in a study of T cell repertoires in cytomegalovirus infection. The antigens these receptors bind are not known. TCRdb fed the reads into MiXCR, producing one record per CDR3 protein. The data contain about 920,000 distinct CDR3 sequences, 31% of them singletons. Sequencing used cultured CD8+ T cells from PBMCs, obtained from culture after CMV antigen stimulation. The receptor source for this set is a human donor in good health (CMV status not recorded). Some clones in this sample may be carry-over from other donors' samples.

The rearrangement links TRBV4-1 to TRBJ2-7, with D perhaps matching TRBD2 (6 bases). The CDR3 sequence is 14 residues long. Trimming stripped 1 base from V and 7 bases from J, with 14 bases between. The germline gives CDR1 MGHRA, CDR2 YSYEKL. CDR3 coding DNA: TGCGCCAGCAGCCAAGTTGCCGGGAGCCTTGAGCAGTACTTC. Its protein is CASSQVAGSLEQYF.

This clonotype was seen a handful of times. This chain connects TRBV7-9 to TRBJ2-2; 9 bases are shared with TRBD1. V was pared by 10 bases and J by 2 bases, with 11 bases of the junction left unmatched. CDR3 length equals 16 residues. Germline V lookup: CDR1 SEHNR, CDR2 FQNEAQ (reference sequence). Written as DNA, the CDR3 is TGTGCCACCCTCCCGGGACAGGGCCCCAACACCGGGGAGCTGTTTTTT. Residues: CATLPGQGPNTGELFF.

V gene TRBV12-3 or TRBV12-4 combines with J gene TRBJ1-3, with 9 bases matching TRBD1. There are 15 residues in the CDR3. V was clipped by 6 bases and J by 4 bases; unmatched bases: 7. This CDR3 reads CASRPRTGDGNTIYF. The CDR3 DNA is TGTGCCAGCAGACCCCGGACAGGGGACGGAAACACCATATATTTT.

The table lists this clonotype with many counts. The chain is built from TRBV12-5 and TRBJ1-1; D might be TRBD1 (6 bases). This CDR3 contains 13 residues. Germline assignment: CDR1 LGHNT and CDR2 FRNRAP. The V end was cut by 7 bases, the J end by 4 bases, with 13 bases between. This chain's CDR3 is CASDASRGTEAFF. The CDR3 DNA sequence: TGTGCTAGTGATGCAAGCAGGGGCACTGAAGCTTTCTTT. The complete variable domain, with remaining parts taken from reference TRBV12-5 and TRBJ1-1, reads DARVTQTPRHKVTEMGQEVTMRCQPILGHNTVFWYRQTMMQGLELLAYFRNRAPLDDSGMPKDRFSAEMPDATLATLKIQPSEPRDSAVYFCASDASRGTEAFFGQGTRLTVV.

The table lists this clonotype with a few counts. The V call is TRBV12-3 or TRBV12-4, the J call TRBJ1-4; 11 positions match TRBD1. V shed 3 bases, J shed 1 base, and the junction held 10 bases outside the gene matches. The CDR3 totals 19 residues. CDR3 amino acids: CASSFRRGQGALTNEKLFF. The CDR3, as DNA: TGTGCCAGCAGTTTCCGACGTGGACAGGGGGCGTTAACTAATGAAAAACTGTTTTTT.

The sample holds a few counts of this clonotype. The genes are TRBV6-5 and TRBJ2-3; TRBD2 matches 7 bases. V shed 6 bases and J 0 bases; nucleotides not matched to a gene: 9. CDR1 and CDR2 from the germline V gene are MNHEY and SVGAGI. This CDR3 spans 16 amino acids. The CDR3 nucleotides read TGTGCCAGCAGCCACGGACTAGACCGTAGCACAGATACGCAGTATTTT. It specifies CASSHGLDRSTDTQYF.

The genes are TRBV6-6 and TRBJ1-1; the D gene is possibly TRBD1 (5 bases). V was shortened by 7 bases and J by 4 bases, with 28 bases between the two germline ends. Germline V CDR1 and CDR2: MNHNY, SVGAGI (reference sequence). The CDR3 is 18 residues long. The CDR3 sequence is CASIWPGTGSGRGTEAFF. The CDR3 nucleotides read TGTGCCAGCATATGGCCGGGGACCGGTTCTGGCCGGGGCACTGAAGCTTTCTTT.

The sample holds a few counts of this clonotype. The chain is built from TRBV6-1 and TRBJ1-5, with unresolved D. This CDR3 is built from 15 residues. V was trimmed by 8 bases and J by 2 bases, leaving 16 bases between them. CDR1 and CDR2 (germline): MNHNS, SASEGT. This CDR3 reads CASGVRRDGNQPQHF. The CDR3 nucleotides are TGTGCCAGCGGGGTCCGGAGGGATGGCAATCAGCCCCAGCATTTT.

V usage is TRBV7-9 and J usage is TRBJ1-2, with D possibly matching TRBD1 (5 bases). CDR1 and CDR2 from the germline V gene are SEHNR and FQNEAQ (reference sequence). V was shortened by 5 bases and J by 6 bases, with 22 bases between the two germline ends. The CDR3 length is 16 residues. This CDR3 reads CASSPLQVLPSNGYTF. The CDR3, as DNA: TGTGCCAGCAGCCCACTACAGGTCCTCCCTTCTAATGGCTACACCTTC.

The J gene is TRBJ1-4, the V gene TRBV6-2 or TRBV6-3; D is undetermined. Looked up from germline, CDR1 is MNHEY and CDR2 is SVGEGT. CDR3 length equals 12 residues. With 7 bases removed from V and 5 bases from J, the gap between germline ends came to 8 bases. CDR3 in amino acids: CASTKGNEKLFF. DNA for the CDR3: TGTGCCAGCACCAAAGGGAATGAAAAACTGTTTTTT.

The CDR3 sequence: CASSPDRIFGNTIYF. CDR3 in DNA: TGCGCCAGCAGCCCGGACAGGATCTTTGGAAACACCATATATTTT. The V gene is TRBV5-1, the J gene TRBJ1-3; 7 nucleotides match TRBD1. The ends lost 4 bases at V and 3 bases at J; junction bases unmatched: 7. The CDR3 runs 15 residues. Germline loops: CDR1 SGHRS, CDR2 YFSETQ.

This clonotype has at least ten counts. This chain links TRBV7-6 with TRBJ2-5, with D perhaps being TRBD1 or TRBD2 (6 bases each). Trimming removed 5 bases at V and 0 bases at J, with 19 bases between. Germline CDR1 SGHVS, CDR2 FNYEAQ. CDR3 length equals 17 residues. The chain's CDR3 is CASSPAGGTLYQETQYF. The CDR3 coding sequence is TGTGCCAGCAGCCCTGCCGGCGGGACACTTTACCAAGAGACCCAGTACTTC.